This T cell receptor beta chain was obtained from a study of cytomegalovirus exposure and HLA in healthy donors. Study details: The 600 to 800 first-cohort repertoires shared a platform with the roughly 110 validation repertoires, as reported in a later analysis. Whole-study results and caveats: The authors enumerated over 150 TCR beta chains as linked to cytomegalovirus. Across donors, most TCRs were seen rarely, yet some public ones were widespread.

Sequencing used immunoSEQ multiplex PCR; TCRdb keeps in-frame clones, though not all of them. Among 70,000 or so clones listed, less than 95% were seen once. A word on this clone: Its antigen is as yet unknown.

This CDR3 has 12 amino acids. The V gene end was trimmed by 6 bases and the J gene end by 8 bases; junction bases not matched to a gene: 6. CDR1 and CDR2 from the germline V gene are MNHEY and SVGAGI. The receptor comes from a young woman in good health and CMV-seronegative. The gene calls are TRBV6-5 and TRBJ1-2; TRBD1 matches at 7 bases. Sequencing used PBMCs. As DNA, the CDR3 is TGTGCCAGCAGACCGACAGGGACCGGCTACACCTTC. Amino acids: CASRPTGTGYTF.